The TCR beta chain described here comes from a study of T cells in Graves' hyperthyroidism and ophthalmopathy. Points from the study as a whole: Ophthalmopathy was predicted by the model a median of about 6.7 months ahead of onset.

TCR beta CDR3 region amplification was performed from RNA transcripts. A set of HTBI primers served as the primers for a first-round RT-PCR of the TCR CDR3. TCRdb fed the multiplex PCR reads into MiXCR, producing one record per CDR3 protein. There are 490,000 or so distinct CDR3 sequences in the sample; 46% occur only once, and around two fifths lies in the top ten. The CDR3 runs 12 residues. J was trimmed by 6 bases and V by 1 base; bases with no gene match: 1. Germline CDR1 reads SQVTM; CDR2 reads ANQGSEA. This clonotype was counted many times. The antigen remains unidentified. The sample consisted of peripheral blood or thyroid tissue (not recorded which). The origin of this receptor is an adult woman with Graves' disease, either hyperthyroidism or ophthalmopathy (not recorded which). The genes are TRBV29-1 and TRBJ2-7; 9 bases fit TRBD2. For the CDR3, the DNA is TGCAGCGTTGAAGGGCGGGAGGGCGAGCAGTACTTC. This gives the protein CSVEGREGEQYF.